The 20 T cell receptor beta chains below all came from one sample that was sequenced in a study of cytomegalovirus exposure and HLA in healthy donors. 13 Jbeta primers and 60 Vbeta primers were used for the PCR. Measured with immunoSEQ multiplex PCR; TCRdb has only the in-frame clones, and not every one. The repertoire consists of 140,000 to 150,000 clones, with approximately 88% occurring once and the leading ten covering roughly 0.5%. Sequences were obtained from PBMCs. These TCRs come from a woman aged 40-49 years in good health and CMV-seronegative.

CDR3: CASSLAGGMDEQFF. In nucleotides, the CDR3 is TGTGCCAGCAGCTTGGCCGGAGGTATGGACGAGCAGTTCTTC. V usage is TRBV5-5 and J usage is TRBJ2-1; D is possibly TRBD2 (5 bases). The CDR3 length is 14 residues. Germline-derived CDR1 and CDR2 are SGHKS and YYEKEE (reference sequence). V lost 0 bases and J 10 bases, leaving 14 bases between the germline ends.

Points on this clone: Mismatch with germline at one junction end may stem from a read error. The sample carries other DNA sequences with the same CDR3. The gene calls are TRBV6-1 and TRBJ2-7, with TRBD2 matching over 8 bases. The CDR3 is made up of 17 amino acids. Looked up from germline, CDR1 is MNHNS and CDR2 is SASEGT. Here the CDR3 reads CASSEVGGLASPYEQYF. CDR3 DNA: TGTGCCAGTAGTGAAGTGGGTGGACTAGCCTCCCCTTACGAGCAGTACTTC.

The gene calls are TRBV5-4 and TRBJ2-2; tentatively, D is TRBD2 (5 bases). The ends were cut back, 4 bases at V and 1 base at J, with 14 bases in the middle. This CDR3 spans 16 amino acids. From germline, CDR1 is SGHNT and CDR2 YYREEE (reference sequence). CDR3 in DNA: TGTGCCAGCAGCCCTCGGCTAGCCGAGAACACCGGGGAGCTGTTTTTT. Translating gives CASSPRLAENTGELFF.

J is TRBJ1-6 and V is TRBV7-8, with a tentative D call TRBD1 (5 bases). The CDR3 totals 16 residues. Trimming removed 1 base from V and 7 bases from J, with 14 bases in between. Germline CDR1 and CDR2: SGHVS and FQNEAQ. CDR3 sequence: CASSLGSSGINSPLHF. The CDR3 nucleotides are TGTGCCAGCAGCTTAGGTTCCTCAGGGATAAATTCACCCCTCCACTTT.

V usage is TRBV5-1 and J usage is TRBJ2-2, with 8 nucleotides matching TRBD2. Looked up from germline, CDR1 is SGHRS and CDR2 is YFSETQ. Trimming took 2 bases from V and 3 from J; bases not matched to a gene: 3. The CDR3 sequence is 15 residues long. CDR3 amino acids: CASSLATSDTGELFF. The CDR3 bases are TGCGCCAGCAGCTTAGCGACTAGCGACACCGGGGAGCTGTTTTTT.

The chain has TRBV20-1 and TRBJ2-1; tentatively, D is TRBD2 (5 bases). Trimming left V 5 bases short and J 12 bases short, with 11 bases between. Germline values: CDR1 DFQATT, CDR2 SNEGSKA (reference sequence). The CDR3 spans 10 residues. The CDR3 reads CSAQSSWQFF. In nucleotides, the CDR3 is TGCAGTGCTCAGTCTAGCTGGCAGTTCTTC.

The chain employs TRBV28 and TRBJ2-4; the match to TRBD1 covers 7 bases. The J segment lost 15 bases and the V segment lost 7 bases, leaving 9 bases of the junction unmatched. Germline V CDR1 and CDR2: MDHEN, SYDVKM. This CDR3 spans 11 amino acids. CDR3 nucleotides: TGTGCCAGCACCGAATACAGGGGTCGGTACTTC. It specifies CASTEYRGRYF.

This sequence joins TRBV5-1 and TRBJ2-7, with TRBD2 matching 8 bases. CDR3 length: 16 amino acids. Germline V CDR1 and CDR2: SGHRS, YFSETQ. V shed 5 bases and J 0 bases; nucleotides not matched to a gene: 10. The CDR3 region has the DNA TGCGCCAGCAGTGCTAGCGGGTCCAGGAGCTCCTACGAGCAGTACTTC. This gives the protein CASSASGSRSSYEQYF.

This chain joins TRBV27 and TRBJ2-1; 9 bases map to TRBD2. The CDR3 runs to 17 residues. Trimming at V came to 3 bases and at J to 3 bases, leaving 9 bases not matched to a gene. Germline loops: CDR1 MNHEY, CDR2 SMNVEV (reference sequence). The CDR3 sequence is CASSFDLREGRYNEQFF. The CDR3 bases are TGTGCCAGCAGTTTCGATTTGCGGGAGGGCCGCTACAATGAGCAGTTCTTC.

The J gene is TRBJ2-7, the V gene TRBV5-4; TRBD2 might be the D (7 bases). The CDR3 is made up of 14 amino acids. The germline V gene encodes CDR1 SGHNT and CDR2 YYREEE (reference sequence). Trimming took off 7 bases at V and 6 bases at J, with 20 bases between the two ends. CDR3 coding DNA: TGTGCCAGCGGTACTTTACGGGGGGCGGGCGAGCAGTACTTC. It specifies CASGTLRGAGEQYF.

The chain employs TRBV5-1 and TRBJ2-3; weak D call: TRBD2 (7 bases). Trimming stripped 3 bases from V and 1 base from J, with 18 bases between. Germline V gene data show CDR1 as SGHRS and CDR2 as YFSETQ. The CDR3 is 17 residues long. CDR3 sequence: CASSWGPGGGGTDTQYF. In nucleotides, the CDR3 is TGCGCCAGCAGCTGGGGGCCCGGGGGAGGGGGCACAGATACGCAGTATTTT. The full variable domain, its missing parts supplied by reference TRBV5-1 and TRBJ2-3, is KAGVTQTPRYLIKTRGQQVTLSCSPISGHRSVSWYQQTPGQGLQFLFEYFSETQRNKGNFPGRFSGRQFSNSRSEMNVSTLELGDSALYLCASSWGPGGGGTDTQYFGPGTRLTVL.

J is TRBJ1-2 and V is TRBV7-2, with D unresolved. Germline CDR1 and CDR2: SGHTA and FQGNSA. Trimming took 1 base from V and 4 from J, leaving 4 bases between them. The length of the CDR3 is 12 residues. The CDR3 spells CASSLDGYGYTF. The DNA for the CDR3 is TGTGCCAGCAGCTTAGACGGCTATGGCTACACCTTC.

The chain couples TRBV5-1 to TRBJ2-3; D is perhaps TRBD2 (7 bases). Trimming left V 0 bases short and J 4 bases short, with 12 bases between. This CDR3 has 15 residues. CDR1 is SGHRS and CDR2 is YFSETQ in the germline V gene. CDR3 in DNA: TGCGCCAGCAGCTTGGGGGGAGGGGGACCAGATACGCAGTATTTT. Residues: CASSLGGGGPDTQYF.

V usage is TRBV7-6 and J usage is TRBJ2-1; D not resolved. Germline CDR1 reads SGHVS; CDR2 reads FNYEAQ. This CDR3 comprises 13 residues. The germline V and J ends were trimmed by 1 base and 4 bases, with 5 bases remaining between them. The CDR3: CASSLVPYNEQFF. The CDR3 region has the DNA TGTGCCAGCAGCTTAGTCCCATACAATGAGCAGTTCTTC.

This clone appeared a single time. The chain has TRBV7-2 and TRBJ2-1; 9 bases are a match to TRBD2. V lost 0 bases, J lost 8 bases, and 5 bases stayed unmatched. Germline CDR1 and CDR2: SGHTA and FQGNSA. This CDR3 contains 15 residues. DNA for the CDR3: TGTGCCAGCAGCTTAGCTAGCGGGAGAGGCGATGAGCAGTTCTTC. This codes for CASSLASGRGDEQFF.

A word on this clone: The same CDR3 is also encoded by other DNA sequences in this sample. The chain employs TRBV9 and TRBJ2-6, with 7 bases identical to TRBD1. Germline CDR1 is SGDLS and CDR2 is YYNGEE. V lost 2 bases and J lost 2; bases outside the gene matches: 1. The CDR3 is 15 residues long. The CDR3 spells CASSVDRAGANVLTF. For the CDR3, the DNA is TGTGCCAGCAGCGTTGACAGGGCTGGGGCCAACGTCCTGACTTTC.

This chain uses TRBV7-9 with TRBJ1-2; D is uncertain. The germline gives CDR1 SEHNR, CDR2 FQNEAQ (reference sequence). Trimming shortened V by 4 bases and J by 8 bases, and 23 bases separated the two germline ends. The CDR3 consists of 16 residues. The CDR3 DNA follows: TGTGCCAGCAGCTCCACCCCTACCCAAACGGGAGGCGGCTACACCTTC. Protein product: CASSSTPTQTGGGYTF.

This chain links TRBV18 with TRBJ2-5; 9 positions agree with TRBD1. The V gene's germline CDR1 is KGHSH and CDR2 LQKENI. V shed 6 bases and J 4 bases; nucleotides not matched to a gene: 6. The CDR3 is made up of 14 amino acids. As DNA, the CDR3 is TGTGCCAGCTCGCCGGGACAGGGCCCAGAGACCCAGTACTTC. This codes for CASSPGQGPETQYF.

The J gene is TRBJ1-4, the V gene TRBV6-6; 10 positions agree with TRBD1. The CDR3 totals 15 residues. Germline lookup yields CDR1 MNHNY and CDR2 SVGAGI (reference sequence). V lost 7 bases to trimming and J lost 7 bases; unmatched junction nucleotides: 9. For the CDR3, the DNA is TGTGCCAGCACCGGAGGGACAGGGGTCCCTGAAAAACTGTTTTTT. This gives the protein CASTGGTGVPEKLFF.

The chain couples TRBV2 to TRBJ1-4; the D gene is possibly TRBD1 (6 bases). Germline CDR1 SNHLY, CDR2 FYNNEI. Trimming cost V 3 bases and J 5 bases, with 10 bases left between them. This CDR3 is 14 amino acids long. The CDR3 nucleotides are TGTGCCAGCAGTGAGCGGACAGAAAATGAAAAACTGTTTTTT. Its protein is CASSERTENEKLFF.